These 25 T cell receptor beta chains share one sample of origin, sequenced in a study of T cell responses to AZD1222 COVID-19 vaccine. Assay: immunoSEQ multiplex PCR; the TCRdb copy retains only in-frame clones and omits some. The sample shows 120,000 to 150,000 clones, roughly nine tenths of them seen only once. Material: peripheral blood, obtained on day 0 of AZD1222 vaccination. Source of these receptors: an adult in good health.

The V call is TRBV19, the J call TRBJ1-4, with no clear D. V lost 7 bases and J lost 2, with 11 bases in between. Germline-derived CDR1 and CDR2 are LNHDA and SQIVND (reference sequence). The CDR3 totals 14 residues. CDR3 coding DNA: TGTGCCAGTACCACGCGACCGACTAATGAAAAACTGTTTTTT. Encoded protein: CASTTRPTNEKLFF.

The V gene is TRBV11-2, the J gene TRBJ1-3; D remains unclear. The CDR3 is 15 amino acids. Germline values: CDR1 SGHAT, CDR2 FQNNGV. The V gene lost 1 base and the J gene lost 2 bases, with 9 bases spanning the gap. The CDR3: CASSLAALTGNTIYF. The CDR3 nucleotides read TGTGCCAGCAGCTTAGCTGCTTTGACTGGAAACACCATATATTTT.

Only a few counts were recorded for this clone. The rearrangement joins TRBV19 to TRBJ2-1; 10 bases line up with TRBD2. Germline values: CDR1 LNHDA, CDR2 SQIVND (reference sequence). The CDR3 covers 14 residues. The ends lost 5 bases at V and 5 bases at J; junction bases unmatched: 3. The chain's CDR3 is CASSGLAEHNEQFF. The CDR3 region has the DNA TGTGCCAGTAGTGGACTAGCGGAACACAATGAGCAGTTCTTC.

CDR3 nucleotides: TGTGCCAGCGATGGGACAGGGGATGGTGGCTACACCTTC. As protein: CASDGTGDGGYTF. V is TRBV2 and J is TRBJ1-2; 10 bases fit TRBD1. Germline V gives CDR1 SNHLY, CDR2 FYNNEI. CDR3 length: 13 amino acids. V was clipped by 8 bases and J by 7 bases; unmatched bases: 7.

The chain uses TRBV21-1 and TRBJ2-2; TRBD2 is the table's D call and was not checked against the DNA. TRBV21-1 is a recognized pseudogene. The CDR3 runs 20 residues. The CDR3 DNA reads TGTGCCAGCAGCATAAAAAGCCCGGCGGCCGCGGGAGTGGACACCGGGGAGCTGTTTTTT. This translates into CASSIKSPAAAGVDTGELFF.

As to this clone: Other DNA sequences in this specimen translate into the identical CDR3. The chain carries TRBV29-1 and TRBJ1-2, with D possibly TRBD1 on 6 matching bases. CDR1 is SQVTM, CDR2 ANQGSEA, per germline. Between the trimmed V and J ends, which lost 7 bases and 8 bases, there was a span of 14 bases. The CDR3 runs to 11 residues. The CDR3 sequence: CSALTGLGYTF. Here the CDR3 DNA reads TGCAGCGCCTTGACAGGCCTGGGCTACACCTTC.

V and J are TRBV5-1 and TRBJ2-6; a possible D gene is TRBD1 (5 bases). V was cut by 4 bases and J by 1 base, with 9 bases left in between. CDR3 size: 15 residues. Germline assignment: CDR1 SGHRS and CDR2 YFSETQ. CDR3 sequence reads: CASSEGASGANVLTF. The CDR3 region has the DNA TGCGCCAGCAGCGAAGGGGCGTCTGGGGCCAACGTCCTGACTTTC.

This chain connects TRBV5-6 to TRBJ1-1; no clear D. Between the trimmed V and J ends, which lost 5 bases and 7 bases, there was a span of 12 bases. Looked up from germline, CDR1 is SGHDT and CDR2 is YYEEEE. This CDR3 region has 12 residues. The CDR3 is CASSSTVGEAFF. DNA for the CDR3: TGTGCCAGCAGTTCCACTGTGGGTGAAGCTTTCTTT.

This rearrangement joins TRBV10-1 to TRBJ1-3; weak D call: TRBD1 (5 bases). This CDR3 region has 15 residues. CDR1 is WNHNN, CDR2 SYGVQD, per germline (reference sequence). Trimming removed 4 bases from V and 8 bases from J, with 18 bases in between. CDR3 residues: CASSVGGSRRDTIYF. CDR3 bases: TGCGCCAGCAGTGTGGGGGGTTCAAGGAGGGACACCATATATTTT.

CDR3 sequence reads: CASSVDLRDGKQYF. The CDR3, as DNA: TGTGCCAGCAGCGTAGACCTCAGGGATGGAAAGCAGTACTTC. This chain links TRBV9 with TRBJ2-7, with D tentatively TRBD1 (5 bases). V lost 0 bases to trimming and J lost 8 bases, with 15 bases between them. Germline CDR1 is SGDLS and CDR2 is YYNGEE. This CDR3 region has 14 residues. Full variable domain (outside the CDR3, taken from reference TRBV9 and TRBJ2-7): DSGVTQTPKHLITATGQRVTLRCSPRSGDLSVYWYQQSLDQGLQFLIQYYNGEERAKGNILERFSAQQFPDLHSELNLSSLELGDSALYFCASSVDLRDGKQYFGPGTRLTVT.

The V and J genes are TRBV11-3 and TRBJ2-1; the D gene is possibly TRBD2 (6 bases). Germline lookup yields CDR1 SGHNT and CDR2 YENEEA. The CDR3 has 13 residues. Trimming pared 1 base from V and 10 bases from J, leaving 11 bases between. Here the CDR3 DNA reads TGTGCCAGCAGCTTAGTCGGGGGATACGAGCAGTTCTTC. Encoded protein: CASSLVGGYEQFF.

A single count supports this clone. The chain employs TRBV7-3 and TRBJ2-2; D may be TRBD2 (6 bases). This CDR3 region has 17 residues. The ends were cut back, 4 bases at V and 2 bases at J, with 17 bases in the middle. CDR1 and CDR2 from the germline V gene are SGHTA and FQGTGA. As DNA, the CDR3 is TGTGCCAGCAGCTCCCACCCGACTAGTGTAAACACCGGGGAGCTGTTTTTT. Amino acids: CASSSHPTSVNTGELFF.

CDR3: CASSSVSGTGKNGELFF. In DNA, the CDR3 is TGTGCCAGCAGCTCGGTCTCCGGGACAGGGAAGAACGGGGAGCTGTTTTTT. This chain connects TRBV7-2 to TRBJ2-2, with TRBD1 identical over 9 bases. The CDR3 has 17 amino acids. Germline values: CDR1 SGHTA, CDR2 FQGNSA. With V trimmed by 4 bases and J by 7 bases, 13 bases remained unmatched.

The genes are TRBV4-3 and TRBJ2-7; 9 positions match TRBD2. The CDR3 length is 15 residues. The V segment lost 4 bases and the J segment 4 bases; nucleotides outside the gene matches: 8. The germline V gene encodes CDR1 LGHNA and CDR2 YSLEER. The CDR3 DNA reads TGCGCCAGCAGCCCAACGGGCGGGGGGGCGTACGAGCAGTACTTC. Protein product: CASSPTGGGAYEQYF.

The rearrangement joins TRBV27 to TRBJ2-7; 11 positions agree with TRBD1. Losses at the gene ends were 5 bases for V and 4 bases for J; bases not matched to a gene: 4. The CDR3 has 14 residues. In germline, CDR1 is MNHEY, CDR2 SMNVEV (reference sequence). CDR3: CASSPGQGVYEQYF. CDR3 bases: TGTGCCAGCAGTCCGGGACAGGGGGTATACGAGCAGTACTTC.

CDR3 in DNA: TGTGCCAGCAGCTTAGATGGCTACGAGCAGTACTTC. It yields the protein CASSLDGYEQYF. The chain carries TRBV11-2 and TRBJ2-7; D is unresolved. This CDR3 spans 12 amino acids. Germline assignment: CDR1 SGHAT and CDR2 FQNNGV. The V gene lost 0 bases and the J gene lost 3 bases, with 3 bases spanning the gap.

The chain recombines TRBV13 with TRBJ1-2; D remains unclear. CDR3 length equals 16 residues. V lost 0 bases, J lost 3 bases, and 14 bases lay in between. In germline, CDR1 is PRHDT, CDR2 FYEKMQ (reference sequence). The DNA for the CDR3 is TGTGCCAGCAGCTTAGGGGGTTTCCACGCGGACTATGGCTACACCTTC. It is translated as CASSLGGFHADYGYTF.

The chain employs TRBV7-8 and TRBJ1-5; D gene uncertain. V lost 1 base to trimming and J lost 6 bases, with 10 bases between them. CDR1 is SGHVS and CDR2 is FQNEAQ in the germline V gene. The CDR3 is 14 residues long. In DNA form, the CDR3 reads TGTGCCAGCAGCTTAGGGGCAGTTAGTCAGCCCCAGCATTTT. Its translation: CASSLGAVSQPQHF.

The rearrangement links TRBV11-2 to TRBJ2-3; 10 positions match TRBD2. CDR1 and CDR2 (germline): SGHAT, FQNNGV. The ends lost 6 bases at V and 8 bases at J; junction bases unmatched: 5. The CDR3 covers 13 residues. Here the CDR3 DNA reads TGTGCCAGCAGGGGACTAGCGCTCGTTACGCAGTATTTT. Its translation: CASRGLALVTQYF. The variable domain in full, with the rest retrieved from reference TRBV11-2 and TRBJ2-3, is EAGVAQSPRYKIIEKRQSVAFWCNPISGHATLYWYQQILGQGPKLLIQFQNNGVVDDSQLPKDRFSAERLKGVDSTLKIQPAKLEDSAVYLCASRGLALVTQYFGPGTRLTVL.

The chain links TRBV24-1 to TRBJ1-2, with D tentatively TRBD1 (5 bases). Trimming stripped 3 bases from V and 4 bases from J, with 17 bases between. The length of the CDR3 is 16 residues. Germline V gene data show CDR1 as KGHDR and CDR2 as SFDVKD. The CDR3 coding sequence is TGTGCCACCAGTGATGGGGGGTTGGGAACCCTCTATGGCTACACCTTC. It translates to CATSDGGLGTLYGYTF.

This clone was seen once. The CDR3 reads CASSRDGRYGYTF. The CDR3 nucleotides read TGTGCCAGCAGTCGGGACGGACGCTATGGCTACACCTTC. The gene calls are TRBV28 and TRBJ1-2; D is possibly TRBD1 (5 bases). Germline V gene lookup returns CDR1 MDHEN and CDR2 SYDVKM. The CDR3 is made up of 13 amino acids. Trimming shortened V by 5 bases and J by 4 bases, and 11 bases separated the two germline ends.

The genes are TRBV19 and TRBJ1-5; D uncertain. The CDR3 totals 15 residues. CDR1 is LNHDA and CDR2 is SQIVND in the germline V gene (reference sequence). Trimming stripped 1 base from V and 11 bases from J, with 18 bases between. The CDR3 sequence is CASSIGTAPGMAQHF. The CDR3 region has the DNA TGTGCCAGTAGTATAGGGACGGCTCCTGGAATGGCCCAGCATTTT.

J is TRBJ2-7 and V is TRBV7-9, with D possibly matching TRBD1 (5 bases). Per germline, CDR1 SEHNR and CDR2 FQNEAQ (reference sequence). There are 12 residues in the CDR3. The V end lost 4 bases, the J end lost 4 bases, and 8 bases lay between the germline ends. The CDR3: CASSWSGYEQYF. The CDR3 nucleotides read TGTGCCAGCAGCTGGTCAGGGTACGAGCAGTACTTC.

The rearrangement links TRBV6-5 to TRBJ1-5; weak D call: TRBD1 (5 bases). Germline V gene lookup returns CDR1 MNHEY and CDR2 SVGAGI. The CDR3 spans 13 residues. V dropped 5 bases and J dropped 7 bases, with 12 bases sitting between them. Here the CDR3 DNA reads TGTGCCAGCAGTCCTCGGGGGGGGCAGCCCCAGCATTTT. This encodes CASSPRGGQPQHF.

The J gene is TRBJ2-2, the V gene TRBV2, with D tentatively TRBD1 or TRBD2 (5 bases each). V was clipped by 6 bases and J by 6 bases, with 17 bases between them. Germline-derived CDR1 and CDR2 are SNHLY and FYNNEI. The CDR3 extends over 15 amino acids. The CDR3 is CASSVGRGGAGELFF. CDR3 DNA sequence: TGTGCCAGCAGCGTGGGACGGGGCGGTGCCGGGGAGCTGTTTTTT.